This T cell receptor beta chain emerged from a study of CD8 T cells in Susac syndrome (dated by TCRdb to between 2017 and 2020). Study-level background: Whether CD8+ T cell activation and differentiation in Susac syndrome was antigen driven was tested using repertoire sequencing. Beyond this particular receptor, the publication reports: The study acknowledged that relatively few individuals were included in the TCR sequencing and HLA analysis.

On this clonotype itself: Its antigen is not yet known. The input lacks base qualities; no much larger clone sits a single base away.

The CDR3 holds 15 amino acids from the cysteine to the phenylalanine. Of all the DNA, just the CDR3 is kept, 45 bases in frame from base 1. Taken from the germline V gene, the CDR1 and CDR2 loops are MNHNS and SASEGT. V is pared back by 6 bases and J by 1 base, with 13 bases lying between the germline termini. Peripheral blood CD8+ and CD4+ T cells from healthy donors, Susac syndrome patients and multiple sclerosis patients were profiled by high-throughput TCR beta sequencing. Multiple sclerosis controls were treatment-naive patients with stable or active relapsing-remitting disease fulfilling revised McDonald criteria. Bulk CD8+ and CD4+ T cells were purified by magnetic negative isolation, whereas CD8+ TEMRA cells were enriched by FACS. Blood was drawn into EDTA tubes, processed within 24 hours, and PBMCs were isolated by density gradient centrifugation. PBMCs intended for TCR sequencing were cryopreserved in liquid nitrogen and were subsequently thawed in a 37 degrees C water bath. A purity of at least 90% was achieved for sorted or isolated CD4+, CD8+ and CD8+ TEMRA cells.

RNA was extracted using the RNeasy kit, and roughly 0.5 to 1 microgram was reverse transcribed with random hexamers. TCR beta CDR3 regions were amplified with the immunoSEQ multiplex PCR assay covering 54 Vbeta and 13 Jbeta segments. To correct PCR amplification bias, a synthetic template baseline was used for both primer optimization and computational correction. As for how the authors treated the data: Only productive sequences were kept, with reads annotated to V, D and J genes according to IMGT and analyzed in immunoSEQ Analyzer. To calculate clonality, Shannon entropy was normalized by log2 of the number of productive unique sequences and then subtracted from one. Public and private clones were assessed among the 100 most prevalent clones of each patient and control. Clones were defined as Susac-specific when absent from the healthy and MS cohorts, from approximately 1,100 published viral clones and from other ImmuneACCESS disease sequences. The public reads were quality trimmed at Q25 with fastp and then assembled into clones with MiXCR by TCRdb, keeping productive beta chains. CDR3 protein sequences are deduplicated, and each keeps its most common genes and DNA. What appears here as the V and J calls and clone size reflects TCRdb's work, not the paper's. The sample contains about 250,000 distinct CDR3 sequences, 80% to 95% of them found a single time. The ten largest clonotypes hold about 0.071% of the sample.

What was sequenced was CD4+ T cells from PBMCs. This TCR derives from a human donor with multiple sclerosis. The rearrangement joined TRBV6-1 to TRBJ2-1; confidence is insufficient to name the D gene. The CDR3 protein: CASSLFPKSYNEQFF. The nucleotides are TGTGCCAGCAGCCTATTCCCTAAGTCCTACAATGAGCAGTTCTTC.